A single sample gave rise to the 31 T cell receptor beta chains below, sequenced in a study of identifying expanded T cells in peripheral blood. This table comes from immunoSEQ multiplex PCR, and its TCRdb copy is limited to in-frame clones, with some not included. The sample has roughly 100,000 clones, 85% to 90% seen once; the top ten hold 16%. Sequenced input: blood. The receptors derive from a person between 18 and 75 years old in good health.

This clone was found a few times. This CDR3 reads CASSPIPRASGYTDTQYF. In DNA form, the CDR3 reads TGTGCCAGCAGCCCCATCCCTCGAGCTAGCGGTTACACAGATACGCAGTATTTT. The chain employs TRBV2 and TRBJ2-3; 7 bases map to TRBD2. CDR3 length equals 18 residues. Germline values: CDR1 SNHLY, CDR2 FYNNEI. The V segment lost 6 bases and the J segment 2 bases; nucleotides outside the gene matches: 17.

This chain links TRBV7-6 with TRBJ2-6; D remains ambiguous. The germline V gene encodes CDR1 SGHVS and CDR2 FNYEAQ. The V end was cut by 4 bases, the J end by 0 bases, with 7 bases between. CDR3 size: 15 residues. This chain's CDR3 is CASSSTTSGANVLTF. As DNA, the CDR3 is TGTGCCAGCAGCTCTACAACCTCTGGGGCCAACGTCCTGACTTTC.

The rearrangement links TRBV5-1 to TRBJ2-7; 7 bases align to TRBD2. V lost 8 bases to trimming and J lost 3 bases; unmatched junction nucleotides: 26. Germline loops: CDR1 SGHRS, CDR2 YFSETQ. This CDR3 region has 19 residues. CDR3 sequence (DNA): TGCGCCAGGAAGCTTGCAGTTTCTTGGGAGCGGGGCAGCAGCTACGAGCAGTACTTC. Translating it yields CARKLAVSWERGSSYEQYF.

The chain links TRBV28 to TRBJ2-5, with D possibly being TRBD2 (6 bases). With 3 bases removed from V and 2 bases from J, the gap between germline ends came to 13 bases. The germline V gene encodes CDR1 MDHEN and CDR2 SYDVKM. The CDR3 covers 15 residues. The CDR3 nucleotides read TGTGCCAGCAGTTTGGGGGGAATCTCTCAAGAGACCCAGTACTTC. Its protein product is CASSLGGISQETQYF.

The J gene is TRBJ1-1, the V gene TRBV7-9, with D possibly matching TRBD1 (5 bases). V lost 9 bases, J lost 2 bases, and 16 bases lay in between. The CDR3 is made up of 14 amino acids. Germline-derived CDR1 and CDR2 are SEHNR and FQNEAQ (reference sequence). CDR3 amino acids: CARSVQDTNTEAFF. CDR3 DNA sequence: TGTGCCAGATCGGTACAGGATACTAACACTGAAGCTTTCTTT. The whole variable domain, remainder taken from reference TRBV7-9 and TRBJ1-1, is DTGVSQNPRHKITKRGQNVTFRCDPISEHNRLYWYRQTLGQGPEFLTYFQNEAQLEKSRLLSDRFSAERPKGSFSTLEIQRTEQGDSAMYLCARSVQDTNTEAFFGQGTRLTVV.

The chain links TRBV2 to TRBJ1-1; maybe TRBD1 (5 bases). The CDR3 is made up of 14 amino acids. Between the trimmed V and J ends, which lost 7 bases and 7 bases, there was a span of 19 bases. The V gene's germline CDR1 is SNHLY and CDR2 FYNNEI. The CDR3 nucleotides read TGTGCCAGCACTGGTGGAAGACAGCGCTATGAAGCTTTCTTT. Protein: CASTGGRQRYEAFF.

The V gene is TRBV10-2, the J gene TRBJ2-1; 12 bases are shared with TRBD2. Germline CDR1 is WSHSY and CDR2 is SAAADI. Trimming took 0 bases from V and 6 from J; bases not matched to a gene: 6. The CDR3 consists of 17 residues. Written as DNA, the CDR3 is TGCGCCAGCAGTGAGTCGGGGGGACTAGCGGGCGTCAATGAGCAGTTCTTC. Translation gives CASSESGGLAGVNEQFF.

The chain links TRBV27 to TRBJ2-2; the D gene is possibly TRBD1 (6 bases). V gave up 6 bases and J gave up 6 bases, with 14 bases separating them. The CDR3 has 14 amino acids. CDR1 MNHEY and CDR2 SMNVEV come from the germline V gene (reference sequence). The CDR3 here is CASRRGSDAGELFF. The CDR3 coding sequence is TGTGCCAGCAGGAGGGGGTCCGACGCCGGGGAGCTGTTTTTT.

The V and J genes are TRBV15 and TRBJ2-1; D might be TRBD2 (7 bases). In germline, CDR1 is LNHNV, CDR2 YYDKDF (reference sequence). Trimming left V 0 bases short and J 7 bases short, with 16 bases between. The CDR3 has 16 amino acids. In DNA, the CDR3 is TGTGCCACCAGCAGAGATTGGAGGGGGGGCCGGAATGAGCAGTTCTTC. Its translation: CATSRDWRGGRNEQFF.

This clone has just one count. The V gene is TRBV4-1, the J gene TRBJ1-2; 12 bases agree with TRBD1. Per germline, CDR1 MGHRA and CDR2 YSYEKL. The CDR3 extends over 17 amino acids. After removal of 0 bases from V and 7 bases from J, the junction contained 9 bases not matched to a gene. The chain's CDR3 is CASSQEPGTGGDGGYTF. CDR3 nucleotides: TGCGCCAGCAGCCAAGAGCCCGGGACAGGGGGCGATGGTGGCTACACCTTC.

The CDR3 DNA is TGTGCCAGCAGCTCCGGGACAGATTACTATGGCTACACCTTC. This encodes CASSSGTDYYGYTF. The genes are TRBV2 and TRBJ1-2, with 7 bases that match TRBD1. The germline V gene has CDR1 SNHLY and CDR2 FYNNEI. The CDR3 runs 14 residues. After removal of 6 bases from V and 3 bases from J, the junction contained 7 bases not matched to a gene.

This chain connects TRBV10-1 to TRBJ2-1; 9 bases agree with TRBD1. V gave up 2 bases and J gave up 5 bases; unmatched junction bases: 1. CDR3 size: 14 residues. Germline values: CDR1 WNHNN, CDR2 SYGVQD (reference sequence). This CDR3 is CASSERDRDNEQFF. The CDR3 DNA reads TGCGCCAGCAGTGAGAGGGACAGGGACAATGAGCAGTTCTTC.

This chain uses TRBV11-2 with TRBJ2-1; 9 nucleotides align to TRBD2. Germline V gene data show CDR1 as SGHAT and CDR2 as FQNNGV. With V trimmed by 5 bases and J by 0 bases, 8 bases remained unmatched. This CDR3 comprises 17 residues. DNA of the CDR3: TGTGCCAGCAGCCTCTTAGCGGGGGTGAGCTCCTACAATGAGCAGTTCTTC. As protein: CASSLLAGVSSYNEQFF.

The CDR3 DNA reads TGTGCCAGCGGCGCCGGGGGCGCATCAGTGGAGACCCAGTACTTC. This gives the protein CASGAGGASVETQYF. The chain carries TRBV7-2 and TRBJ2-5; D may correspond to TRBD1 or TRBD2 (6 bases each). The germline V and J ends were trimmed by 8 bases and 5 bases, with 21 bases remaining between them. CDR3 size: 15 residues. Germline V gene data show CDR1 as SGHTA and CDR2 as FQGNSA.

Comments on this clone: The junction and the germline gene differ at one end; a read error may be behind it. The chain recombines TRBV5-1 with TRBJ1-5, with D perhaps TRBD1 (5 bases). The germline V gene encodes CDR1 SGHRS and CDR2 YFSETQ. The CDR3 consists of 15 residues. This CDR3 reads CASSLAGQGPMTQHF. CDR3 in DNA: TGTGCCAGCAGCTTAGCAGGGCAAGGCCCCATGACCCAGCATTTT.

The rearrangement uses TRBV7-7 and TRBJ2-5, with TRBD1 identical over 8 bases. Trimming at V came to 3 bases and at J to 4 bases, leaving 7 bases not matched to a gene. Germline V lookup: CDR1 SSHAT, CDR2 FNYEAQ (reference sequence). CDR3 length: 15 amino acids. The chain's CDR3 is CASSLGRGPTETQYF. CDR3 DNA: TGTGCCAGCAGCTTGGGCAGGGGGCCGACAGAGACCCAGTACTTC.

V gene TRBV6-1 combines with J gene TRBJ2-3; 7 positions agree with TRBD1. This CDR3 has 16 amino acids. Per the germline V gene, CDR1 is MNHNS and CDR2 is SASEGT. V lost 3 bases, J lost 1 base, and 7 bases stayed unmatched. The CDR3 DNA follows: TGTGCCAGCAGTGAGCTCTTCGGGACAGGCACAGATACGCAGTATTTT. It yields the protein CASSELFGTGTDTQYF.

This clone occurred once. This CDR3 reads CASSLWGGYGPEQYF. The CDR3 DNA follows: TGTGCCAGCAGCTTATGGGGCGGGTATGGTCCCGAGCAGTACTTC. The rearrangement uses TRBV11-2 and TRBJ2-7; D tentatively reads TRBD1 or TRBD2 (5 bases each). The germline CDR1 and CDR2 sequences are SGHAT and FQNNGV. Deletions cut 2 bases from V and 6 bases from J, with 17 bases between. The CDR3 is made up of 15 amino acids.

The chain has TRBV11-1 and TRBJ1-4, with 9 bases identical to TRBD1. Germline V CDR1 and CDR2: SGHAT, FQDESV (reference sequence). This CDR3 has 15 amino acids. J was trimmed by 6 bases and V by 2 bases; bases with no gene match: 4. The DNA for the CDR3 is TGTGCCAGCAGCTTACGGACAGGGGCTTATGAAAAACTGTTTTTT. Translation: CASSLRTGAYEKLFF.

This chain joins TRBV5-1 and TRBJ1-1; D ambiguous. Germline-derived CDR1 and CDR2 are SGHRS and YFSETQ. With 5 bases removed from V and 0 bases from J, the gap between germline ends came to 8 bases. The CDR3 runs 13 residues. The CDR3 loop reads CASSTFMNTEAFF. The CDR3 DNA follows: TGCGCCAGCAGTACATTCATGAACACTGAAGCTTTCTTT.

The V call is TRBV7-2, the J call TRBJ2-6, with D tentatively TRBD1 (6 bases). With 3 bases removed from V and 4 bases from J, the gap between germline ends came to 7 bases. Germline V gene lookup returns CDR1 SGHTA and CDR2 FQGNSA. The CDR3 contains 14 residues. CDR3 in DNA: TGTGCCAGCAGCTTCCAGGGGGGGGCCAACGTCCTGACTTTC. This encodes CASSFQGGANVLTF.

CDR3 nucleotides: TGTGCCAGCTCTTCCCGGGGGAGGCGCGAGCAGTACTTC. This codes for CASSSRGRREQYF. The chain has TRBV6-5 and TRBJ2-7; tentative D call: TRBD2 (6 bases). Germline V CDR1 and CDR2: MNHEY, SVGAGI. Trimming removed 8 bases from V and 6 bases from J, with 17 bases in between. The CDR3 sequence is 13 residues long.

The V and J genes are TRBV5-4 and TRBJ2-3, with 11 nucleotides matching TRBD2. Per germline, CDR1 SGHNT and CDR2 YYREEE (reference sequence). Trimming at V came to 4 bases and at J to 5 bases, leaving 6 bases not matched to a gene. CDR3 length: 15 residues. The CDR3, as DNA: TGTGCCAGCAGCCCCGGGACTAGCGGCCAAGATACGCAGTATTTT. Protein sequence: CASSPGTSGQDTQYF.

This clone occurred once. The V call is TRBV2, the J call TRBJ2-1; D is unclear. Germline V lookup: CDR1 SNHLY, CDR2 FYNNEI. The CDR3 runs to 16 residues. Between the trimmed V and J ends, which lost 3 bases and 0 bases, there was a span of 12 bases. The CDR3 sequence: CASSDINRSSYNEQFF. The CDR3 bases are TGTGCCAGCAGTGATATAAACCGGAGCTCCTACAATGAGCAGTTCTTC.

V usage is TRBV4-3 and J usage is TRBJ1-4; D gene unclear. Germline V gene sequence: CDR1 LGHNA, CDR2 YSLEER. V lost 4 bases, J lost 1 base, and 13 bases lay in between. The CDR3 sequence is 16 residues long. The CDR3 coding sequence is TGCGCCAGCAGCCCAAGGGTTGGAGTAACTAATGAAAAACTGTTTTTT. Amino acid sequence: CASSPRVGVTNEKLFF.

V usage is TRBV6-5 and J usage is TRBJ1-1, with TRBD1 as a possible D gene (5 bases). The V gene's germline CDR1 is MNHEY and CDR2 SVGAGI. V lost 10 bases and J 5 bases, leaving 8 bases between the germline ends. The CDR3 sequence is 10 residues long. CDR3 nucleotide sequence: TGTGCCACGGGGCGGACTGAAGCTTTCTTT. Its translation: CATGRTEAFF.

This rearrangement joins TRBV4-3 to TRBJ2-7; D unclear. CDR3 length equals 13 residues. The germline CDR1 and CDR2 sequences are LGHNA and YSLEER. Trimming pared 3 bases from V and 2 bases from J, leaving 8 bases between. For the CDR3, the DNA is TGCGCCAGCAGCCAGGAAGAGGCCTACGAGCAGTACTTC. This codes for CASSQEEAYEQYF.

The chain has TRBV10-1 and TRBJ1-2; D remains ambiguous. Germline loops: CDR1 WNHNN, CDR2 SYGVQD (reference sequence). The CDR3 is 13 amino acids. The V end was cut by 3 bases, the J end by 3 bases, with 8 bases between. The CDR3 sequence: CASSDSVDYGYTF. The DNA for the CDR3 is TGCGCCAGCAGTGATAGTGTGGACTATGGCTACACCTTC.

This clone occurred once. The chain carries TRBV5-1 and TRBJ1-1; a weak D match, TRBD1 (5 bases). Trimming pared 4 bases from V and 0 bases from J, leaving 13 bases between. CDR3 length: 15 amino acids. Germline CDR1 and CDR2: SGHRS and YFSETQ. This chain's CDR3 is CASSPGRGLNTEAFF. In nucleotides, the CDR3 is TGCGCCAGCAGCCCCGGAAGGGGCCTGAACACTGAAGCTTTCTTT.

V gene TRBV19 combines with J gene TRBJ1-2; possibly TRBD1 for D (5 bases). Looked up from germline, CDR1 is LNHDA and CDR2 is SQIVND (reference sequence). The CDR3 is 16 amino acids. V lost 8 bases and J lost 6, with 25 bases in between. The CDR3 protein is CASGLGSAGGANGYTF. In nucleotides, the CDR3 is TGTGCCAGTGGACTTGGGTCGGCCGGGGGAGCGAATGGCTACACCTTC.

The chain has TRBV27 and TRBJ2-1; 8 bases are shared with TRBD1. This CDR3 contains 15 residues. The V gene end was trimmed by 3 bases and the J gene end by 7 bases; junction bases not matched to a gene: 8. Germline V gives CDR1 MNHEY, CDR2 SMNVEV (reference sequence). The CDR3 nucleotides are TGTGCCAGCAGTTTCCACGGACAGGGTCGGAATGAGCAGTTCTTC. Residues: CASSFHGQGRNEQFF.